This T cell receptor (beta chain) was retrieved from a study of blood T cell repertoires in COVID-19. Study summary: Samples taken during acute and convalescent COVID-19 were collected in the United States, Italy and Spain. T cells, B-cell-depleted T cells, or PBMCs supplied cDNA or gDNA.

The CDR3 is made up of 13 amino acids. Deletions cut 5 bases from V and 8 bases from J, with 13 bases between. Germline values: CDR1 SQVTM, CDR2 ANQGSEA. Study processing details: Amplification from reference gene primers served as the basis for estimated nucleated cell counts. TCRdb's table, derived via immunoSEQ multiplex PCR, lists solely in-frame clones and lacks some. The V and J calls and clone size come from that table; D and trimming were worked out from the DNA. The table includes under 350,000 clones, 65% to 90% detected once. This clone was seen just once. This chain connects TRBV29-1 to TRBJ1-6; D uncertain. The sequencing input was peripheral blood. The receptor was isolated from a human donor in a cohort sampled during active COVID-19. CDR3 residues: CSVQIKRDSPLHF. The CDR3 DNA is TGCAGCGTTCAAATCAAGAGGGATTCACCCCTCCACTTT. The whole variable domain, remainder taken from reference TRBV29-1 and TRBJ1-6, is SAVISQKPSRDICQRGTSLTIQCQVDSQVTMMFWYRQQPGQSLTLIATANQGSEATYESGFVIDKFPISRPNLTFSTLTVSNMSPEDSSIYLCSVQIKRDSPLHFGNGTRLTVT.